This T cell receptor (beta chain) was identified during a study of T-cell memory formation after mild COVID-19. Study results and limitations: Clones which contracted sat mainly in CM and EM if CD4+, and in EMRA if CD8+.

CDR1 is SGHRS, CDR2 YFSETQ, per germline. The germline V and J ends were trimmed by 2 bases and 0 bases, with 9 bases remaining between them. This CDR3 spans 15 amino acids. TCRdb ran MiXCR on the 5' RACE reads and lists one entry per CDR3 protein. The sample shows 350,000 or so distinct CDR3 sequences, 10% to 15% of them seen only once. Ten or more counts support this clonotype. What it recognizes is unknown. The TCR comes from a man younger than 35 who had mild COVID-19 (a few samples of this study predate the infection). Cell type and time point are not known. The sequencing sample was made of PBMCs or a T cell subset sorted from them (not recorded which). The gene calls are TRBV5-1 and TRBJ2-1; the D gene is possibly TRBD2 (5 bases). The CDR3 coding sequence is TGCGCCAGCAGCTTAGCGGCTGGCTCCTACAATGAGCAGTTCTTC. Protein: CASSLAAGSYNEQFF.